This passage covers 3 T cell receptor beta chains from one sample sequenced in a study of T cells in Graves' hyperthyroidism and ophthalmopathy. It was RNA transcripts that yielded the amplified TCR beta CDR3 regions. The TCR CDR3 first-round RT-PCR relied on the HTBI primer set. Each CDR3 protein gets one entry after TCRdb re-called the multiplex PCR reads with MiXCR. The table has some 370,000 distinct CDR3 sequences, approximately 18% seen once. Sequencing used blood. The source is a young woman with Graves' hyperthyroidism that later progressed to Graves' ophthalmopathy.

The chain has TRBV10-3 and TRBJ1-2, with D hard to call. The CDR3 contains 15 residues. Trimming took off 1 base at V and 2 bases at J, with 11 bases between the two ends. Per the germline V gene, CDR1 is ENHRY and CDR2 is SYGVKD. This CDR3 reads CAISEFQIGNYGYTF. As DNA, the CDR3 is TGTGCCATCAGTGAGTTCCAAATCGGGAACTATGGCTACACCTTC.

This clonotype was observed at least ten times. This rearrangement joins TRBV28 to TRBJ2-2; possible D gene TRBD1, 6 bases. The CDR3 is 17 residues long. Trimming cost V 6 bases and J 0 bases, with 17 bases left between them. Germline assignment: CDR1 MDHEN and CDR2 SYDVKM. CDR3 sequence (DNA): TGTGCCAGCAGCCCCATGAGGGGGAATACGAACACCGGGGAGCTGTTTTTT. As protein: CASSPMRGNTNTGELFF.

This clonotype was found a few times. J is TRBJ2-5 and V is TRBV9; TRBD1 aligns across 9 bases. Germline V gene data show CDR1 as SGDLS and CDR2 as YYNGEE. The CDR3 length is 15 residues. V dropped 0 bases and J dropped 4; count of bases not matched to a gene: 4. The CDR3 DNA is TGTGCCAGCAGCGTAGGAGGGACAGGGAGAGAGACCCAGTACTTC. Translating it yields CASSVGGTGRETQYF.